This entry lists 28 T cell receptor beta chains sequenced from one sample in a study of cytomegalovirus exposure and HLA in healthy donors. The PCR contained 60 Vbeta and 13 Jbeta primers. The method was immunoSEQ multiplex PCR; TCRdb's version includes in-frame clones alone and lacks a portion of them. The sample has roughly 200,000 clones, around 86% seen once. Sequencing was done on a sample of PBMCs. Receptors originate from a middle-aged woman in good health and CMV-seronegative.

The chain carries TRBV18 and TRBJ1-1; possible D gene TRBD1, 5 bases. Germline CDR1 and CDR2: KGHSH and LQKENI. This CDR3 is built from 14 residues. V lost 6 bases, J lost 0 bases, and 11 bases lay in between. The CDR3 DNA is TGTGCCAGCTCTAAGTCAGGGTTGAACACTGAAGCTTTCTTT. Its protein is CASSKSGLNTEAFF. Full variable domain (remainder filled in from reference TRBV18 and TRBJ1-1): NAGVMQNPRHLVRRRGQEARLRCSPMKGHSHVYWYRQLPEEGLKFMVYLQKENIIDESGMPKERFSAEFPKEGPSILRIQQVVRGDSAAYFCASSKSGLNTEAFFGQGTRLTVV.

V usage is TRBV18 and J usage is TRBJ2-1; the match to TRBD2 covers 10 bases. Trimming took 2 bases from V and 4 from J; bases not matched to a gene: 8. The germline gives CDR1 KGHSH, CDR2 LQKENI. The CDR3 contains 17 residues. As DNA, the CDR3 is TGTGCCAGCTCACCAGGGGACCTAGCGGGGGCTTACAATGAGCAGTTCTTC. Its translation: CASSPGDLAGAYNEQFF.

The rearrangement joins TRBV7-9 to TRBJ2-7; D possibly corresponds to TRBD1 (5 bases). Germline V gives CDR1 SEHNR, CDR2 FQNEAQ (reference sequence). CDR3 length equals 16 residues. V lost 1 base to trimming and J lost 5 bases, with 18 bases between them. CDR3 sequence reads: CASSLGDRYLKNEQYF. In nucleotides, the CDR3 is TGTGCCAGCAGCTTAGGCGACAGATATCTAAAGAACGAGCAGTACTTC.

The gene calls are TRBV5-1 and TRBJ2-7; weak D call: TRBD2 (7 bases). The CDR3 runs to 18 residues. V gave up 0 bases and J gave up 1 base, with 20 bases separating them. CDR1 is SGHRS and CDR2 is YFSETQ in the germline V gene. The CDR3 region is CASSLAWGGASLSYEQYF. CDR3 DNA sequence: TGCGCCAGCAGCTTGGCCTGGGGGGGCGCGTCCCTTTCCTACGAGCAGTACTTC.

J is TRBJ2-3 and V is TRBV9; D not certain. The CDR3 runs 16 residues. Between the trimmed V and J ends, which lost 0 bases and 0 bases, there was a span of 11 bases. Germline V gene data show CDR1 as SGDLS and CDR2 as YYNGEE. The CDR3 DNA is TGTGCCAGCAGCGTAGAGGAGACGTTTAGCACAGATACGCAGTATTTT. This gives the protein CASSVEETFSTDTQYF.

This sequence joins TRBV2 and TRBJ2-2, with 10 bases fitting TRBD1. CDR1 is SNHLY and CDR2 is FYNNEI in the germline V gene. This CDR3 region has 16 residues. The V and J ends lost 4 bases and 4 bases, in that order; junction bases with no gene match: 6. CDR3 nucleotides: TGTGCCAGCAGTGGACAGGGGGCACGAGGCACCGGGGAGCTGTTTTTT. This gives the protein CASSGQGARGTGELFF.

CDR3 residues: CASSDRGYKEQFF. The CDR3 bases are TGTGCCAGCAGTGACAGGGGCTATAAGGAGCAGTTCTTC. The chain employs TRBV6-4 and TRBJ2-1; perhaps TRBD1 as D (5 bases). The CDR3 loop spans 13 amino acids. The germline CDR1 and CDR2 sequences are MRHNA and SNTAGT. The ends were cut back, 2 bases at V and 10 bases at J, with 12 bases in the middle.

The chain joins TRBV2 to TRBJ2-2; D gene uncertain. V was trimmed by 7 bases and J by 6 bases, leaving 18 bases between them. Germline values: CDR1 SNHLY, CDR2 FYNNEI. The length of the CDR3 is 15 residues. This CDR3 reads CASIDRRLTPGELFF. The CDR3 bases are TGTGCCAGCATAGACCGGAGACTTACCCCCGGGGAGCTGTTTTTT.

The V gene is TRBV5-6, the J gene TRBJ2-7; TRBD2 aligns across 9 bases. Trimming at V came to 2 bases and at J to 9 bases, leaving 6 bases not matched to a gene. Germline lookup yields CDR1 SGHDT and CDR2 YYEEEE. The CDR3 contains 13 residues. This CDR3 is CASSFAAGGGQYF. The CDR3 DNA is TGTGCCAGCAGCTTTGCAGCGGGAGGAGGGCAGTACTTC.

This chain joins TRBV28 and TRBJ2-6; the D gene is possibly TRBD2 (5 bases). Germline CDR1 reads MDHEN; CDR2 reads SYDVKM. The V and J ends lost 8 bases and 0 bases respectively, with 20 bases between them. The CDR3 runs to 18 residues. The DNA for the CDR3 is TGTGCCAGCCGCGGGCCAGCAGTAATTAGCTCTGGGGCCAACGTCCTGACTTTC. Translation: CASRGPAVISSGANVLTF.

The CDR3 DNA sequence: TGTGCCAGCTTTAAACAGGGTACGCCTATCTACACCTTC. Translated, it gives CASFKQGTPIYTF. This rearrangement joins TRBV2 to TRBJ1-2; maybe TRBD1 (6 bases). Trimming took 8 bases from V and 10 from J, leaving 20 bases between them. Germline V gives CDR1 SNHLY, CDR2 FYNNEI. The CDR3 has 13 amino acids.

The chain uses TRBV4-2 and TRBJ2-7, with D possibly TRBD2 on 6 matching bases. The germline gives CDR1 LGHNA, CDR2 YNFKEQ. V was cut by 3 bases and J by 7 bases, with 13 bases left in between. The CDR3 contains 13 residues. CDR3 sequence: CASSQVGGEEQYF. CDR3 DNA sequence: TGTGCCAGCAGCCAGGTCGGGGGAGAGGAGCAGTACTTC.

The chain couples TRBV4-2 to TRBJ2-7; D possibly corresponds to TRBD2 (5 bases). The CDR3 contains 16 residues. Germline CDR1 reads LGHNA; CDR2 reads YNFKEQ. V lost 4 bases to trimming and J lost 0 bases, with 16 bases between them. This CDR3 is CASSPEGLGSSYEQYF. The CDR3 nucleotides read TGTGCCAGCAGCCCTGAGGGTCTCGGCAGCTCCTACGAGCAGTACTTC.

The chain has TRBV7-2 and TRBJ2-5; TRBD1 matches at 9 bases. The J call may be faulty, since TRBJ2-7 better matches the DNA end. The germline V gene has CDR1 SGHTA and CDR2 FQGNSA. The CDR3 runs 15 residues. In nucleotides, the CDR3 is TGTGCCAGCAGCACCGGACAGGGGCACACCTACGAGCAGTACTTC. It yields the protein CASSTGQGHTYEQYF.

V is TRBV5-6 and J is TRBJ2-1; the D is unclear. The CDR3 length is 14 residues. Per germline, CDR1 SGHDT and CDR2 YYEEEE. V was cut by 5 bases and J by 7 bases, with 16 bases left in between. This CDR3 reads CASRFGGARNEQFF. The DNA of the CDR3 is TGTGCCAGCAGGTTTGGTGGAGCGCGGAATGAGCAGTTCTTC.

V usage is TRBV4-1 and J usage is TRBJ1-5; maybe TRBD1 (5 bases). Trimming pared 1 base from V and 3 bases from J, leaving 19 bases between. In germline, CDR1 is MGHRA, CDR2 YSYEKL. The CDR3 length is 18 residues. The DNA for the CDR3 is TGCGCCAGCAGCCAAGGATTTTCCTCCAGGGCCTACAATCAGCCCCAGCATTTT. Amino acid sequence: CASSQGFSSRAYNQPQHF.

This chain connects TRBV5-1 to TRBJ1-2; 9 bases map to TRBD1. CDR1 SGHRS and CDR2 YFSETQ come from the germline V gene. The trim removed 2 bases at V and 7 bases at J, leaving 3 bases unmatched. The CDR3 is 13 amino acids. CDR3 residues: CASSFGQGTGYTF. The CDR3 nucleotides are TGCGCCAGCAGCTTCGGACAGGGGACTGGCTACACCTTC.

The chain couples TRBV2 to TRBJ2-2; 7 nucleotides match TRBD1. After removal of 6 bases from V and 5 bases from J, the junction contained 0 bases not matched to a gene. In germline, CDR1 is SNHLY, CDR2 FYNNEI. The CDR3 totals 12 residues. CDR3 protein: CASRGQTGELFF. Written as DNA, the CDR3 is TGTGCCAGCAGGGGACAGACCGGGGAGCTGTTTTTT.

The chain has TRBV18 and TRBJ2-7; possibly TRBD2 for D (5 bases). CDR3 length: 13 residues. V was trimmed by 4 bases and J by 3 bases, leaving 10 bases between them. CDR1 and CDR2 from the germline V gene are KGHSH and LQKENI. The CDR3 bases are TGTGCCAGCTCACTCGGGGTAAGCTACGAGCAGTACTTC. Translated, it gives CASSLGVSYEQYF.

The chain joins TRBV19 to TRBJ2-7, with 7 bases matching TRBD1. The CDR3 is 13 residues long. Losses at the gene ends were 7 bases for V and 4 bases for J; bases not matched to a gene: 7. The germline V gene has CDR1 LNHDA and CDR2 SQIVND (reference sequence). The CDR3 is CASTDSRGYEQYF. The CDR3 DNA reads TGTGCCAGTACCGACTCCAGGGGGTACGAGCAGTACTTC.

In its sample, this clone was seen once. The gene calls are TRBV29-1 and TRBJ2-7; 9 positions match TRBD2. The V and J ends lost 7 bases and 5 bases, in that order; junction bases with no gene match: 9. Germline V gene data show CDR1 as SQVTM and CDR2 as ANQGSEA. The CDR3 is 13 residues long. CDR3 coding DNA: TGCAGCGCCTATAGCGGGAGAGACCACGAGCAGTACTTC. It translates to CSAYSGRDHEQYF.

The chain carries TRBV7-3 and TRBJ1-6; TRBD1 matches 7 bases. The ends lost 5 bases at V and 6 bases at J; junction bases unmatched: 10. This CDR3 contains 16 residues. Germline loops: CDR1 SGHTA, CDR2 FQGTGA. CDR3 sequence (DNA): TGTGCCAGCAGCCTTACCAGACAGGGACTTAATTCACCCCTCCACTTT. This translates into CASSLTRQGLNSPLHF. Together with reference TRBV7-3 and TRBJ1-6, the CDR3 gives the full variable domain: GAGVSQTPSNKVTEKGKYVELRCDPISGHTALYWYRQSLGQGPEFLIYFQGTGAADDSGLPNDRFFAVRPEGSVSTLKIQRTERGDSAVYLCASSLTRQGLNSPLHFGNGTRLTVT.

This chain uses TRBV4-1 with TRBJ1-2; 10 bases align to TRBD1. CDR3 length equals 16 residues. V lost 3 bases, J lost 8 bases, and 12 bases stayed unmatched. Germline loops: CDR1 MGHRA, CDR2 YSYEKL. The CDR3 here is CASSQDDRGRAGGYTF. The DNA of the CDR3 is TGCGCCAGCAGCCAGGACGACAGGGGGCGAGCTGGCGGCTACACCTTC.

J is TRBJ1-1 and V is TRBV7-8; 7 bases map to TRBD1. Germline assignment: CDR1 SGHVS and CDR2 FQNEAQ. The trim removed 5 bases at V and 7 bases at J, leaving 7 bases unmatched. This CDR3 region has 13 residues. Here the CDR3 reads CASSPTGADEAFF. The CDR3 DNA reads TGTGCCAGCAGCCCCACAGGGGCCGATGAAGCTTTCTTT.

This clone has only one observation. The chain joins TRBV4-1 to TRBJ1-1, with D perhaps TRBD1 (5 bases). Trimming left V 6 bases short and J 0 bases short, with 14 bases between. There are 15 residues in the CDR3. From germline, CDR1 is MGHRA and CDR2 YSYEKL. The CDR3 loop reads CASRDILTMNTEAFF. In DNA form, the CDR3 reads TGCGCCAGCAGGGACATTCTGACAATGAACACTGAAGCTTTCTTT.

The rearrangement links TRBV30 to TRBJ2-2; D gene ambiguous. The CDR3 contains 15 residues. V was trimmed by 2 bases and J by 3 bases, leaving 13 bases between them. Germline CDR1 GTSNPN, CDR2 SVGIG (reference sequence). This CDR3 reads CAWSPRTRYTGELFF. CDR3 nucleotide sequence: TGTGCCTGGAGTCCTAGAACTCGGTACACCGGGGAGCTGTTTTTT. The variable domain in full, completed from reference TRBV30 and TRBJ2-2, reads SQTIHQWPATLVQPVGSPLSLECTVEGTSNPNLYWYRQAAGRGLQLLFYSVGIGQISSEVPQNLSASRPQDRQFILSSKKLLLSDSGFYLCAWSPRTRYTGELFFGEGSRLTVL.

The gene calls are TRBV10-2 and TRBJ1-1, with 8 bases fitting TRBD1. Germline V CDR1 and CDR2: WSHSY, SAAADI. The CDR3 consists of 14 residues. Trimming at V came to 6 bases and at J to 4 bases, leaving 7 bases not matched to a gene. The CDR3 protein is CASRLQGGGTEAFF. CDR3 coding DNA: TGCGCCAGCAGGCTACAGGGGGGGGGCACTGAAGCTTTCTTT.

The chain combines TRBV28 with TRBJ2-5; 8 nucleotides line up with TRBD2. V shed 5 bases, J shed 5 bases, and the junction held 16 bases outside the gene matches. From germline, CDR1 is MDHEN and CDR2 SYDVKM. There are 17 residues in the CDR3. CDR3 in DNA: TGTGCCAGCAGTGGGTCTTTTGGGGGACTAGGGAGGGAGACCCAGTACTTC. Encoded protein: CASSGSFGGLGRETQYF.